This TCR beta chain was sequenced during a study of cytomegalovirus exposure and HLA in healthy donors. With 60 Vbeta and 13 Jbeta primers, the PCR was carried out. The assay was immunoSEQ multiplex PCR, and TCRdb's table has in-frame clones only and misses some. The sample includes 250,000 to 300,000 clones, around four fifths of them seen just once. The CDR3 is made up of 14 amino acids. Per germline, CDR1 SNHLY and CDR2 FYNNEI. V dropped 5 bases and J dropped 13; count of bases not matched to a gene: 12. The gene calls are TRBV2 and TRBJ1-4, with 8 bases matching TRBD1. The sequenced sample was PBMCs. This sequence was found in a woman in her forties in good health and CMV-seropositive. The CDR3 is CASSPDRDRWALFF. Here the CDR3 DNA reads TGTGCCAGCAGTCCTGACCGGGACAGGTGGGCACTGTTTTTT. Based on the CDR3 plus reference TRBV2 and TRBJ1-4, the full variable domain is EPEVTQTPSHQVTQMGQEVILRCVPISNHLYFYWYRQILGQKVEFLVSFYNNEISEKSEIFDDQFSVERPDGSNFTLKIRSTKLEDSAMYFCASSPDRDRWALFFGSGTQLSVL.